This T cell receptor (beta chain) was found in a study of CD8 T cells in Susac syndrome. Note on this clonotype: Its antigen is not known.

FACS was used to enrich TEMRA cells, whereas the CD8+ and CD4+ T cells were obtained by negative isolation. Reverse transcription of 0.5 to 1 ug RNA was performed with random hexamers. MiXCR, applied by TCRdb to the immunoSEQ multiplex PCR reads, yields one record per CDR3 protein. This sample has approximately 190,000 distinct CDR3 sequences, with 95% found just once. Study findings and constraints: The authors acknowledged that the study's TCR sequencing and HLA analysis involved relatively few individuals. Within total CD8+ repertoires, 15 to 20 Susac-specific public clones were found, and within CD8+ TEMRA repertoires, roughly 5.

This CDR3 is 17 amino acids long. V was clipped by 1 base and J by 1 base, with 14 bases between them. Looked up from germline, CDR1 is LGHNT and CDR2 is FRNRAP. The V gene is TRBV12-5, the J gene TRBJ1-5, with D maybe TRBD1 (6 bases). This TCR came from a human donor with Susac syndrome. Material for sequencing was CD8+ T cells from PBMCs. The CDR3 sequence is CASGLEILRGSNQPQHF. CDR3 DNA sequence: TGTGCTAGTGGTTTGGAAATCCTCAGGGGAAGCAATCAGCCCCAGCATTTT.